This entry is about one T cell receptor beta chain. It has no known antigen specificity. The cohort consisted of 650 to 700 healthy bone marrow donors. Cohort members were all nominally healthy when sampled, although unrecorded immune exposures were likely present. The donor tested CMV seronegative and was one of the 352 seronegative cohort members. Every donor gave a peripheral blood sample, and the peripheral blood mononuclear cells from that sample were used for TCR beta sequencing. The Qiagen DNeasy Blood Extraction Kit was used to extract genomic DNA from the blood cell samples. The library came from the immunoSEQ multiplex PCR assay. For the multiplex PCR, a mixture combining 60 forward primers for TCR Vbeta segments and 13 reverse primers for TCR Jbeta segments was used. The CDR3 region of rearranged TCR beta genes was amplified from genomic DNA with a multiplex PCR assay. The amplified TCR beta libraries were sequenced on the Illumina HiSeq System as 87-base-pair reads. In the source study's methods: In a later analysis, 80 million or so unique TCR beta chains were counted across the roughly 670 repertoires, and roughly 11 million of these chains were shared by at least two donors. Raw reads were error-corrected and collapsed into unique sequences with a nearest-neighbor algorithm that merged closely related sequences to remove PCR and sequencing errors. V, D and J gene segments were assigned by aligning CDR3 sequences to IMGT reference sequences. Each retained sequence needed at least a six-nucleotide match to both a V gene segment and a J gene segment. A rearrangement was called productive if the CDR3 had no stop codons and remained in frame with V and J, and every other rearrangement was called non-productive. CDR3 was defined by IMGT convention, running from the second conserved V-encoded cysteine to the conserved J-encoded phenylalanine. The earlier analysis of 587 of the donors excluded sequences that lacked an unambiguous match to a single V gene segment. In an earlier analysis of about 590 of the donors, a V segment was called functional when productive rearrangements were above 56.7%, and segregating when the standard deviation between donors exceeded 5%. To diagnose cytomegalovirus status from the catalog of TCR beta chain sequences, a statistical classification framework was built. In a later analysis, TCR nucleotide sequences were compared against IMGT/GENE-DB human TR gene sequences so that V and J genes could be assigned. The TCRdist pipeline was used in a later analysis to assign CDR3 sequences and most-parsimonious VDJ recombination scenarios. In a later analysis, each TCR beta chain was defined by its CDR3 amino acid sequence together with its V-gene family, and reads without a unique V-gene family were excluded. A later analysis removed several hundred highly shared, low-generation-probability nucleotide sequences to deal with suspected cross-contamination and a sequencing artifact. For each public chain, a later analysis derived a clonal expansion index from normalized ranks of inferred template counts within each repertoire. Generation probabilities in a later analysis came from a VDJ recombination model fitted to out-of-frame rearrangements, and those results were checked against IGoR. A later analysis scored TCR-TCR, TCR-HLA and TCR-CMV co-occurrence with hypergeometric tests, applying a repertoire-size bias correction to TCR pairs. In a later analysis, false discovery rates were estimated by permuting HLA or CMV assignments 20 times. In a later analysis, co-occurring TCRs were grouped using DBSCAN, with TCRdist sequence similarity added in when clustering inside HLA-allele-positive subsets. Co-occurrence clustering excluded repertoires with fewer than 30,000 or more than 120,000 public chains, plus five with anomalous nucleotide sharing. TCRdb limited this immuneACCESS table to in-frame rearrangements with V and J called. A share of clones is missing; checked studies link under half to unresolved V genes, and the rest is unexplained. That table is the source of V, J and clone size, and D and trimming were worked out from the DNA. This specimen's table enumerates about 48,000 clones. 2% to 2.5% of the sample comes from the top ten.

The entry originates in a study of cytomegalovirus exposure and HLA in healthy donors (dated by TCRdb to about 2017). In the study overall: In an earlier analysis of roughly 590 of the donors, 276 Gb of sequence data and 90 million to 130 million unique TCR beta sequences from about 180 million T cells were reported. An early release covering roughly 640 HLA-typed donors comprised 300 to 350 gigabases of sequencing data and around 80 million unique TCR sequences. Of the 300 to 500 genotyped donors, 65% to 90% were placed in the genetic ancestry cluster associated with self-reported Caucasian donors. The study was designed to test whether signatures of past pathogen exposure could be identified by cataloging public T cell receptors. The study profiled the T cell repertoires of hundreds of subjects by immunosequencing and related them to cytomegalovirus serostatus. Along with the approximately 700-subject first cohort, a separate validation cohort of over 90 different subjects was used. High-throughput TCR immunosequencing, statistical association of individual TCRs with disease status, and machine learning were combined to predict cytomegalovirus infection status. In a later analysis, previously published TCR beta repertoires from 600 to 850 donors were re-analyzed and high-resolution HLA genotyping was added so that TCR occurrence patterns could be studied. In the later analysis, no new phenotypic data were used to find candidate immune exposures; instead, reliance was placed on TCR beta sequences and their occurrence across donors. To decide whether each TCR beta V gene segment behaved as functional or pseudogenic, an earlier analysis of some 540 of the donors relied on high-throughput TCR beta sequencing. Donor age, sex, ethnicity and CMV serostatus were compiled together with the repertoire data. A later genetic analysis used genome-wide SNP genotypes for about 55% of the 666 donors, treating that subset as a discovery cohort. Every repertoire in the discovery cohort had been generated on one and the same sequencing platform. HLA typing included class I and class II loci at four-digit resolution. Typing coverage differed by locus: A, B, C, DRB1 and DQB1 were typed in about 629-630 donors, DQA1 in roughly 500, DPA1 in roughly 590, and DPB1 in 400 to 490. About five DR-DQ haplotypes were treated as single units for association and clustering because of strong linkage in the cohort. Among some 410 genotyped donors of the cohort, an average of around 240,000 unique TCR beta nucleotide sequences were sequenced per donor, around a sixth of them non-productive. What the research found in general, with its limitations: In this cohort, only TCR beta chains were sequenced, and detectable features were limited by the absence of alpha or paired-chain data. CMV serostatus was the only immune exposure information available for the cohort. A later analysis reported that several top co-occurrence clusters appeared linked to parvovirus B19, influenza, CMV and Epstein-Barr virus. The presence/absence analyses assumed that sequencing depth was roughly uniform across donors, and that assumption may not be true. Strong co-occurrence of HLA alleles, especially DR and DQ, made assigning TCR associations to individual alleles difficult. An association between a missense DCLRE1C variant and V-gene and J-gene trimming of TCR beta chains was found in a later genetic analysis and replicated in an independent cohort. Specific HLA alleles were associated with 15,000 to 20,000 TCR beta sequences at a false discovery rate of 0.05 in a later analysis. A further reported finding was that TCR beta sequences accurately predicted the HLA-A and HLA-B alleles for most subjects in the first cohort. The earlier analysis of approximately 540 of the donors excluded fewer than 20 rarely observed V segments, including chromosome 9 orphons, because counts were too low. Correlated functional status among segregating V segments might reflect linkage disequilibrium, but an unknown experimental factor could not be ruled out. In a later analysis, most CMV-associated TCR beta chains were found to appear HLA-restricted, with HLA associations seemingly driven largely by CMV exposure. The classifier was reported to diagnose cytomegalovirus status with high specificity and sensitivity in both the original and validation cohorts. It was suggested by the authors that the approach could potentially be generalized to other disease states and immunological phenotypes. HLA typing was unavailable for some donors at each locus, so association tests used only the typed subset. Compared with the roughly 600-donor mean, donors in an Asian-associated ancestry cluster had fewer N-insertions in productive TCRs, according to a later genetic analysis. A cluster of highly shared sequence variants was judged likely to be a technical artifact of the sequencing pipeline. Across donors, most TCR sequences were observed very rarely, whereas some public TCRs were present in many individuals. Some IMGT-functional V segments, including TRBV6-2 and TRBV6-3, could not be distinguished by the 87-base-pair reads and were therefore excluded. A later analysis found that TCR association rates varied across HLA loci, with DRB1 alleles showing the most associated TCRs and HLA-C alleles the fewest. A total of 150 to 200 TCR beta chains were listed by the study as associated with cytomegalovirus. In an earlier analysis of about 600 of the donors, most TCR beta V segments appeared in productive rearrangements about 87% or about 30% of the time, broadly matching IMGT annotations. Compared with equally common non-associated chains, HLA-associated TCR beta chains in a later analysis were more clonally expanded and had lower generation probabilities. In vitro tests confirmed that a few of the cytomegalovirus-associated TCR beta chains recognize cytomegalovirus antigens.

Looking up the germline V gene yields CDR1 KGHSH and CDR2 LQKENI. Relative to germline, V is 3 bases shorter and J is 3 bases shorter, with 14 bases between their ends. Inclusive of the bounding cysteine and phenylalanine, the CDR3 is 16 residues long. Only the CDR3 DNA is retained, 48 bases long and in frame from the first base. Source material: PBMCs. This TCR came from a woman aged 40-49 years in good health and CMV-seronegative. This chain joins TRBV18 to TRBJ2-2, with TRBD1 perhaps the D gene, on 6 matching bases. The encoded CDR3 is CASSPPGTPDTGELFF. The sequence in DNA is TGTGCCAGCTCACCGCCCGGGACACCCGACACCGGGGAGCTGTTTTTT.